The sequence of this T cell receptor (beta chain) was determined in a study of blood T cell repertoires in COVID-19. At the level of the study: T cells, B-cell-depleted T cells, or PBMCs provided the cDNA or gDNA that served as material.

Per the original methods: Reference gene primer amplification gave estimated nucleated cell counts. The protocol was immunoSEQ multiplex PCR, while the TCRdb copy is restricted to in-frame clones and leaves out a portion. V and J calls and clone size come straight from that table; D and trimming were deduced from the DNA. The table lists 240,000 or so clones, 88% of them singletons. This clone was found once. CDR3 length: 14 amino acids. CDR1 is LNHDA and CDR2 is SQIVND in the germline V gene (reference sequence). V shed 9 bases and J 8 bases; nucleotides not matched to a gene: 12. Sequenced input: peripheral blood. The chain is built from TRBV19 and TRBJ1-1; 10 nucleotides agree with TRBD1. The TCR comes from a woman younger than 45 with acute or convalescent COVID-19. CDR3 region: CASLRTGGPREAFF. Written as DNA, the CDR3 is TGTGCCAGCCTCCGGACAGGGGGGCCTCGAGAAGCTTTCTTT. The whole variable domain, filled in from reference TRBV19 and TRBJ1-1, reads DGGITQSPKYLFRKEGQNVTLSCEQNLNHDAMYWYRQDPGQGLRLIYYSQIVNDFQKGDIAEGYSVSREKKESFPLTVTSAQKNPTAFYLCASLRTGGPREAFFGQGTRLTVV.